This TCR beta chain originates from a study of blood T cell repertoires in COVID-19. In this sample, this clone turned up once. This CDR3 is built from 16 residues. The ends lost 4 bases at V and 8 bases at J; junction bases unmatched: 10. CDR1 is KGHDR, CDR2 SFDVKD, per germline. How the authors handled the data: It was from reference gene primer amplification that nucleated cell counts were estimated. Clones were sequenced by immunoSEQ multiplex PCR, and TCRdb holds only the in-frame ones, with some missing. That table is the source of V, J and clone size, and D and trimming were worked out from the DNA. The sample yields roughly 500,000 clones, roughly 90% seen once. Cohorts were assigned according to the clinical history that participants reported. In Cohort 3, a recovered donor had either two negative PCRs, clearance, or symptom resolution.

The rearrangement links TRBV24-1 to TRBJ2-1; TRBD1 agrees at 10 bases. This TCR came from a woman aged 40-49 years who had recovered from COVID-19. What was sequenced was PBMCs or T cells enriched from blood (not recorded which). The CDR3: CATSDNRQGARDEQFF. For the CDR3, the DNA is TGTGCCACCAGTGACAATAGACAGGGGGCAAGGGATGAGCAGTTCTTC.